This T cell receptor (beta chain) was sequenced in a study of cytomegalovirus exposure and HLA in healthy donors. As for the study in general: Both the roughly 120 validation repertoires and the roughly 700 first-cohort repertoires used the same platform, as reported by a later analysis.

The study's findings and limits: Clusters of TCRs from the first cohort tended to co-occur in the roughly 120 validation repertoires (as a later analysis found). Most TCR sequences showed up rarely, but some public TCRs showed up in many donors.

On this clone: Its target is not known.

Profiled with immunoSEQ multiplex PCR; TCRdb holds only in-frame clones, not every one. The table shows 150,000 to 180,000 clones, with approximately 86% occurring only once. Input material: PBMCs. The sequence was obtained from a man in his late teens or twenties in good health and CMV-seropositive.

CDR3 residues: CASSYSPAESYEQYF. In DNA form, the CDR3 reads TGTGCCAGCAGTTACTCGCCAGCGGAGAGCTACGAGCAGTACTTC. The gene calls are TRBV6-5 and TRBJ2-7, with TRBD2 as a possible D gene (5 bases). The CDR3 runs 15 residues. Germline V gene sequence: CDR1 MNHEY, CDR2 SVGAGI. With 0 bases removed from V and 3 bases from J, the gap between germline ends came to 12 bases.